What follows is one T cell receptor beta chain and its context. The CDR3 is made up of 16 amino acids. V dropped 1 base and J dropped 0 bases, with 7 bases sitting between them. Germline V CDR1 and CDR2: LNHNV, YYDKDF (reference sequence). The source of the sample is a study of shared clonotypes between healthy human individuals. The donor cohort consisted entirely of Caucasian adults residing in Nashville, Tennessee. Investigators divided CD4+ cells into CD45RA+ naive and CD45RA-negative memory subsets. DNA at around 190 ng, roughly 30,000 T cell genomes, went into sorted-subset replicate PCRs. The authors' processing: Filtering was not the same, since immunoSEQ gave junction-only sequences without quality scores. The data were produced by immunoSEQ multiplex PCR, yet TCRdb's version contains in-frame clones alone and is incomplete. V, J and clone size were drawn from that table, and D and trimming were deduced from the DNA. The data show 2.3 million or so clones, over 85% seen once.

The sample comprised naive CD4+ T cells from PBMCs. Specified subset: CD45RA+ positively selected. The chain joins TRBV15 to TRBJ2-6; D is uncertain. The sequence derives from a man younger than 35 in good health. Some clones in this sample may be carry-over from other donors' samples. CDR3 coding DNA: TGTGCCACCAGCAGAGCACCCACCTCTGGGGCCAACGTCCTGACTTTC. It yields the protein CATSRAPTSGANVLTF.